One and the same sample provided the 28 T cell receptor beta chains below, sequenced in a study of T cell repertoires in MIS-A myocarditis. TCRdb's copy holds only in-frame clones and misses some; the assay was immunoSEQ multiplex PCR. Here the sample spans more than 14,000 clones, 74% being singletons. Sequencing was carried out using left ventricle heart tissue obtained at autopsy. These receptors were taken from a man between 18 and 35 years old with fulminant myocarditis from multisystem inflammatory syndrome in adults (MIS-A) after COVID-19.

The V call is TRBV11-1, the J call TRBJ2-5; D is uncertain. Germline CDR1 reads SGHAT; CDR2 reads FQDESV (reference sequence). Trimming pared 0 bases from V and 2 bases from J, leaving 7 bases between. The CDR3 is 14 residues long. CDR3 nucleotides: TGTGCCAGCAGCTTAGCGCATGGTCAAGAGACCCAGTACTTC. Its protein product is CASSLAHGQETQYF.

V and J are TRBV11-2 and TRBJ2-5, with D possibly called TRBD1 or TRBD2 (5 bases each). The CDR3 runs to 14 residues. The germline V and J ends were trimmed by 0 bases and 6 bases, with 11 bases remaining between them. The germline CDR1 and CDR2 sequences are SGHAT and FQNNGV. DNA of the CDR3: TGTGCCAGCAGCTTAGATATAGAGGGACAGACCCAGTACTTC. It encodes CASSLDIEGQTQYF.

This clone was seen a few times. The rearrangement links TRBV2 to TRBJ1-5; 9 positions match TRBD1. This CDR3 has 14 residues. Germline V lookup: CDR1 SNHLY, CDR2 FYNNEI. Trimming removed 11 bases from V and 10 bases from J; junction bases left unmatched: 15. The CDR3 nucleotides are TGTGCCTCAGCCTCGAACAGGGGACAGGGACCCCAGCATTTT. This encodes CASASNRGQGPQHF. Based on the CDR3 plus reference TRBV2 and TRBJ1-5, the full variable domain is EPEVTQTPSHQVTQMGQEVILRCVPISNHLYFYWYRQILGQKVEFLVSFYNNEISEKSEIFDDQFSVERPDGSNFTLKIRSTKLEDSAMYFCASASNRGQGPQHFGDGTRLSIL.

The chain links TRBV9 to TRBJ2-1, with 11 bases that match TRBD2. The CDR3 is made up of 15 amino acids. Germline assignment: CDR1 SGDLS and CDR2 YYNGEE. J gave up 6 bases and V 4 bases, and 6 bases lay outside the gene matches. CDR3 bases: TGTGCCAGCAGCCCCGGGACTAGCGGAGCCAATGAGCAGTTCTTC. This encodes CASSPGTSGANEQFF.

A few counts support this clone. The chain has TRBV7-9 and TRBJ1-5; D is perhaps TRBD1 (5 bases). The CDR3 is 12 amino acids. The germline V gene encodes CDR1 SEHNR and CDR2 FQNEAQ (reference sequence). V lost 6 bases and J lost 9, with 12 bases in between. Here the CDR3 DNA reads TGTGCCAGCAGTCAGGGCCTCCGGCCCCAGCATTTT. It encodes CASSQGLRPQHF. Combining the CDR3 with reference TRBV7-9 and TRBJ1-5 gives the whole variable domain DTGVSQNPRHKITKRGQNVTFRCDPISEHNRLYWYRQTLGQGPEFLTYFQNEAQLEKSRLLSDRFSAERPKGSFSTLEIQRTEQGDSAMYLCASSQGLRPQHFGDGTRLSIL.

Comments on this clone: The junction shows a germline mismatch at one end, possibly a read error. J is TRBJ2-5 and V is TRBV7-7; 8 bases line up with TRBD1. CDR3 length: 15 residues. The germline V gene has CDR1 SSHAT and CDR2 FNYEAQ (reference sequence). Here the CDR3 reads CASSLATGEIQTQYF. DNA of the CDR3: TGTGCTAGCAGCTTAGCGACAGGGGAAATACAGACCCAGTACTTC.

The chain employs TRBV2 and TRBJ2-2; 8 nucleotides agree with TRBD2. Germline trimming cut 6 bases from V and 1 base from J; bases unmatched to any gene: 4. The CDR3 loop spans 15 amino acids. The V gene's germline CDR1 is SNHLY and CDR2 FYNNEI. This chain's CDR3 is CASRLRGGNTGELFF. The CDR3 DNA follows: TGTGCCAGCAGACTCCGGGGGGGGAACACCGGGGAGCTGTTTTTT.

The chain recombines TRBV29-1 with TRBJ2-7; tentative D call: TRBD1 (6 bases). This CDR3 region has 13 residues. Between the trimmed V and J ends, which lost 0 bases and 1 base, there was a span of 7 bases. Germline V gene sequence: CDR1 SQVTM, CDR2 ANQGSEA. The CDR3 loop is CSVEEGASYEQYF. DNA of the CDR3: TGCAGCGTTGAAGAGGGGGCGTCCTACGAGCAGTACTTC.

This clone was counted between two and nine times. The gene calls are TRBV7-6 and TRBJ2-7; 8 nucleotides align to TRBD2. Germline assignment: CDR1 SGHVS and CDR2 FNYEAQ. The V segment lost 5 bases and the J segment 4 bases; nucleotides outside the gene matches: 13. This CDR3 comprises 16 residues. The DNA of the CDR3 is TGTGCCAGCAGCCTCGGGCAAGGACTAGCCGGGTACGAGCAGTACTTC. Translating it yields CASSLGQGLAGYEQYF. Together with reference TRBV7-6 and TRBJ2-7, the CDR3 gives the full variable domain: GAGVSQSPRYKVTKRGQDVALRCDPISGHVSLYWYRQALGQGPEFLTYFNYEAQQDKSGLPNDRFSAERPEGSISTLTIQRTEQRDSAMYRCASSLGQGLAGYEQYFGPGTRLTVT.

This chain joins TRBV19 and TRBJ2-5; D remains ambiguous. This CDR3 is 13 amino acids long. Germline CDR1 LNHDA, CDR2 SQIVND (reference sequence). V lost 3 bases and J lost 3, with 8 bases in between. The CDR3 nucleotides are TGTGCCAGTAGTATTAACACAGAAGAGACCCAGTACTTC. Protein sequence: CASSINTEETQYF.

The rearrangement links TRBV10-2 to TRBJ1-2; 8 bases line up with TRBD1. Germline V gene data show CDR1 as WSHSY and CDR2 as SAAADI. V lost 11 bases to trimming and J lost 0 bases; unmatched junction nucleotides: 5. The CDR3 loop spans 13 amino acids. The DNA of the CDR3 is TGCGCCGGCGGACAGGGCACTAACTATGGCTACACCTTC. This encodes CAGGQGTNYGYTF.

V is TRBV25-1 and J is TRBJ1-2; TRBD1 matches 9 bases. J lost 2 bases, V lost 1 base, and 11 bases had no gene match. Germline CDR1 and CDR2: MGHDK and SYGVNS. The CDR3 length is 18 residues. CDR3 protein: CASSESFMRTGANYGYTF. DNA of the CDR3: TGTGCCAGCAGTGAATCCTTTATGAGGACAGGGGCAAACTATGGCTACACCTTC.

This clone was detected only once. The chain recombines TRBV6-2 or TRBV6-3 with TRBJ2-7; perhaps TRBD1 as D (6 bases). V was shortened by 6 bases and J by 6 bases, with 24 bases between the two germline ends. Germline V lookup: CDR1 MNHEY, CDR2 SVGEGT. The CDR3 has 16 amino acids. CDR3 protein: CASSFTGIDLGSEQYF. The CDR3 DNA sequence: TGTGCCAGCAGCTTCACAGGGATAGACCTAGGCTCCGAGCAGTACTTC.

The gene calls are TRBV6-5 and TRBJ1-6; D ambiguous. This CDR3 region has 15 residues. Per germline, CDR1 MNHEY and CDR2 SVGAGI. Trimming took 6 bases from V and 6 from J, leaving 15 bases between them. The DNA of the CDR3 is TGTGCCAGCAGGCCGGACCGGGGAATTAATTCACCCCTCCACTTT. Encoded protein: CASRPDRGINSPLHF.

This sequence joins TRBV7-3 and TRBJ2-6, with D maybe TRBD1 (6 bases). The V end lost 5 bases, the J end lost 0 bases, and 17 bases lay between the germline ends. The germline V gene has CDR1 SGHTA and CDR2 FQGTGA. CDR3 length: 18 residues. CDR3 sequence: CASSPIGGPVSGANVLTF. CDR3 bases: TGTGCCAGCAGCCCAATAGGGGGACCGGTCTCTGGGGCCAACGTCCTGACTTTC.

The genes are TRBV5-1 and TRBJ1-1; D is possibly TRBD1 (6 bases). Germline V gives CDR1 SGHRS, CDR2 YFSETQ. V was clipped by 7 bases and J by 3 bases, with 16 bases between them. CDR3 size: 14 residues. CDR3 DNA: TGCGCCAGCGGCCTTGGGACAATCTACACTGAAGCTTTCTTT. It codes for CASGLGTIYTEAFF.

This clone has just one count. The CDR3 sequence: CASRLGGAGPYEQYF. The CDR3 nucleotides read TGTGCCAGCAGGCTAGGGGGGGCAGGCCCATACGAGCAGTACTTC. The rearrangement joins TRBV27 to TRBJ2-7; tentatively, D is TRBD2 (7 bases). Germline CDR1 is MNHEY and CDR2 is SMNVEV (reference sequence). V was trimmed by 6 bases and J by 4 bases, leaving 19 bases between them. The CDR3 totals 15 residues.

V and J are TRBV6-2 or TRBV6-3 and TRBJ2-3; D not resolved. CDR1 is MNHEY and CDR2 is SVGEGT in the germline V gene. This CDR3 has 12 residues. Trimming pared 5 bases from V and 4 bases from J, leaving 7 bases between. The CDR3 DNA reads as TGTGCCAGCAGTACGACCCCAGATACGCAGTATTTT. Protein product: CASSTTPDTQYF.

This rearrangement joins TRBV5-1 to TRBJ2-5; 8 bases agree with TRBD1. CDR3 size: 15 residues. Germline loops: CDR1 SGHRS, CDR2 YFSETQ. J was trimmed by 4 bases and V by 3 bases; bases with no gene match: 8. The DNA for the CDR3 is TGCGCCAGCAGCTCCCGGACAGGGATGGTAGAGACCCAGTACTTC. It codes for CASSSRTGMVETQYF.

DNA for the CDR3: TGTGCCAGCACCCTCTTGGGGGATAACTATGGCTACACCTTC. It yields the protein CASTLLGDNYGYTF. The V call is TRBV28, the J call TRBJ1-2; perhaps TRBD1 as D (5 bases). This CDR3 is built from 14 residues. The V gene lost 7 bases and the J gene lost 1 base, with 13 bases spanning the gap. The germline CDR1 and CDR2 sequences are MDHEN and SYDVKM.

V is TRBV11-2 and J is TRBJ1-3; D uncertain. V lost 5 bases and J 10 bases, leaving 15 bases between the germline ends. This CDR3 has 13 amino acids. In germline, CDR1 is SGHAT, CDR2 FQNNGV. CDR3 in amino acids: CASSTGPTGTIYF. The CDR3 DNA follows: TGTGCCAGCAGCACTGGACCTACCGGAACCATATATTTT.

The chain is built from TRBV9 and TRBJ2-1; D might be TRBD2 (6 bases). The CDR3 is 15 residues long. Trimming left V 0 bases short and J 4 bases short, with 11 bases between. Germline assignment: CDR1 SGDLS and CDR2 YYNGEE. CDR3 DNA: TGTGCCAGCAGCGTAGATCTTAGCGGATACAATGAGCAGTTCTTC. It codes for CASSVDLSGYNEQFF.

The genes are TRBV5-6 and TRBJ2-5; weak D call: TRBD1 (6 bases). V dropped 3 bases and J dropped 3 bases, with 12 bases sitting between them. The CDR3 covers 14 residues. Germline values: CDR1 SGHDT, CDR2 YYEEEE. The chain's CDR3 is CASSWGHMEETQYF. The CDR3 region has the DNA TGTGCCAGCAGCTGGGGACACATGGAAGAGACCCAGTACTTC.

The CDR3 DNA sequence: TGTGCCAGTTCACTAGCGGGGTACAATGAGCAGTTCTTC. Translation gives CASSLAGYNEQFF. The J gene is TRBJ2-1, the V gene TRBV6-5; 10 bases agree with TRBD2. This CDR3 is built from 13 residues. V trimming: 9 bases; J trimming: 4 bases; junction bases outside the gene matches: 3. Germline loops: CDR1 MNHEY, CDR2 SVGAGI.

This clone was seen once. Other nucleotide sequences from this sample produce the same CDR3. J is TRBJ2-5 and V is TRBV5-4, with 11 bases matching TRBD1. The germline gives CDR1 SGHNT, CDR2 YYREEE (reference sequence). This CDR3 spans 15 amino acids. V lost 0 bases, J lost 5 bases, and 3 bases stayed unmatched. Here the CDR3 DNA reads TGTGCCAGCAGCTTGGGGACAGGGGGCGACGAGACCCAGTACTTC. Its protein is CASSLGTGGDETQYF.

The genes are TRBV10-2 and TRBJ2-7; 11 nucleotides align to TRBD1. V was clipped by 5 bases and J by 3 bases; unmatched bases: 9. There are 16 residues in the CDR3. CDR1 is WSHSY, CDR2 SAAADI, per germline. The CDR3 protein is CASSPLRDRGIYEQYF. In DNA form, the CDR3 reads TGCGCCAGCAGTCCCCTGAGGGACAGGGGGATCTACGAGCAGTACTTC.

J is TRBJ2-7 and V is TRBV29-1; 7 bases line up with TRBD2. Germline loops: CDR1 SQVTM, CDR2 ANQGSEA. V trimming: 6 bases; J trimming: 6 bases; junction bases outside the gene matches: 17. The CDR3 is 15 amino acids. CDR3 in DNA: TGCAGCGTCCCGGGGAGGGGCGAGCTACGGGGCGAGCAGTACTTC. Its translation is CSVPGRGELRGEQYF.

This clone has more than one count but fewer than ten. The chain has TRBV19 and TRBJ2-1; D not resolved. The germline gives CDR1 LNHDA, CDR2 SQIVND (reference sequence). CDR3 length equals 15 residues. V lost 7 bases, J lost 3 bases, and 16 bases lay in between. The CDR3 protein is CASIGIYDNYNEQFF. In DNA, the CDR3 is TGTGCCAGTATTGGGATCTACGATAACTACAATGAGCAGTTCTTC.